These 6 T cell receptor beta chains were sequenced from one sample in a study of control samples from healthy donors and cancer patients. Generated by immunoSEQ multiplex PCR, the TCRdb table keeps only in-frame clones and is missing some. The repertoire holds around 140,000 clones, with 93% as singletons. Material for sequencing was blood. The receptors here all came from a man aged 18 to 35 in good health.

The V and J genes are TRBV6-6 and TRBJ2-7; D may be TRBD1 (6 bases). CDR1 and CDR2 from the germline V gene are MNHNY and SVGAGI (reference sequence). V was clipped by 0 bases and J by 7 bases, with 10 bases between them. The CDR3 runs to 13 residues. The CDR3 loop reads CASSYSGTQEQYF. For the CDR3, the DNA is TGTGCCAGCAGTTACTCCGGGACACAAGAGCAGTACTTC.

The chain recombines TRBV6-5 with TRBJ1-5; D is undetermined. This CDR3 spans 15 amino acids. V was cut by 0 bases and J by 4 bases, with 10 bases left in between. The germline V gene encodes CDR1 MNHEY and CDR2 SVGAGI. CDR3 region: CASSYSVLGNQPQHF. The CDR3 DNA reads TGTGCCAGCAGTTACTCCGTCCTGGGAAATCAGCCCCAGCATTTT.

The chain is built from TRBV7-9 and TRBJ2-1, with a tentative D call TRBD2 (6 bases). Trimming cost V 5 bases and J 8 bases, with 22 bases left between them. The CDR3 runs to 16 residues. Germline CDR1 SEHNR, CDR2 FQNEAQ (reference sequence). CDR3 loop: CASSPVGLPRGDEQFF. The DNA of the CDR3 is TGTGCCAGCAGCCCAGTGGGACTCCCTCGAGGGGATGAGCAGTTCTTC. Filled out from reference TRBV7-9 and TRBJ2-1, the complete variable domain reads DTGVSQNPRHKITKRGQNVTFRCDPISEHNRLYWYRQTLGQGPEFLTYFQNEAQLEKSRLLSDRFSAERPKGSFSTLEIQRTEQGDSAMYLCASSPVGLPRGDEQFFGPGTRLTVL.

The CDR3 is CASSSGTAYNQPQHF. The CDR3 DNA reads TGTGCCAGCAGCTCCGGGACAGCCTACAATCAGCCCCAGCATTTT. V usage is TRBV7-2 and J usage is TRBJ1-5, with 7 bases matching TRBD1. CDR1 is SGHTA and CDR2 is FQGNSA in the germline V gene. CDR3 length: 15 residues. V dropped 4 bases and J dropped 3; count of bases not matched to a gene: 6.

This clone was seen more than once but under ten times. The rearrangement joins TRBV6-6 to TRBJ1-1, with unresolved D. The CDR3 spans 12 residues. In germline, CDR1 is MNHNY, CDR2 SVGAGI (reference sequence). Between the trimmed V and J ends, which lost 7 bases and 5 bases, there was a span of 11 bases. The CDR3 DNA reads as TGTGCCAGCAAAGTGCTCGGGACTGAAGCTTTCTTT. Translation: CASKVLGTEAFF.

The chain uses TRBV6-5 and TRBJ1-2; no clear D. CDR1 is MNHEY and CDR2 is SVGAGI in the germline V gene. Trimming removed 0 bases at V and 3 bases at J, with 14 bases between. This CDR3 spans 16 amino acids. DNA for the CDR3: TGTGCCAGCAGTTACTCTGTGGCAGGTCTCGACTATGGCTACACCTTC. Encoded protein: CASSYSVAGLDYGYTF.